This section outlines one T cell receptor beta chain sequence together with its context. These data come from a study of preoperative IRX-2 immunotherapy in early breast cancer. Noted treatment: preoperative locoregional IRX-2 cytokine immunotherapy. Samples came from a phase Ib trial of preoperative locoregional IRX-2 cytokine immunotherapy. CDR1 and CDR2 from the germline V gene are SGHVS and FQNEAQ. CDR3 length: 16 residues. After removal of 1 base from V and 3 bases from J, the junction contained 5 bases not matched to a gene. Sequencing used immunoSEQ multiplex PCR; TCRdb keeps in-frame clones, though not all of them. The repertoire has 32,000 or so clones, roughly four fifths of them found once; the top ten carry roughly 2.6%.

V gene TRBV7-8 combines with J gene TRBJ2-1; 8 bases fit TRBD2. The receptor was isolated from a human donor with breast cancer. The material was lymph node tissue, obtained from a patient treated with IRX-2 immunotherapy. CDR3 nucleotide sequence: TGTGCCAGCAGCTTAGGGACACTAGCGGTCTACAATGAGCAGTTCTTC. Protein: CASSLGTLAVYNEQFF.